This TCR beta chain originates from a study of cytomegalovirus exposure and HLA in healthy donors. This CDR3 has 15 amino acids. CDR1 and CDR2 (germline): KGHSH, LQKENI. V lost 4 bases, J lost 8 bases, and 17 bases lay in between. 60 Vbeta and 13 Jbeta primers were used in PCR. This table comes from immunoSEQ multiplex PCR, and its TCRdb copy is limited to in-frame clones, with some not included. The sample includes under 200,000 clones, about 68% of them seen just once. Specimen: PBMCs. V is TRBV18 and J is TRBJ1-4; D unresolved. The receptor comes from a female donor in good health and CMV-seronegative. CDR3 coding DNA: TGTGCCAGCTCACATCTTGCCAGCCCCGGGGAAAAACTGTTTTTT. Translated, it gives CASSHLASPGEKLFF.